This TCR beta chain was found in a study of low-dose radiotherapy and immunotherapy resistance in tumors. For the study at large: Cohort 1 received 0.5 Gy per fraction every 2 weeks, totaling 6.5 Gy. Once cycle 1 day 1 began, patients took oral aspirin 300 mg daily for four cycles. Cyclophosphamide infusions of 200 mg/m2 came every two weeks, one day before radiation-immunotherapy.

The time point here: before trial treatment. Treatment of the donors consisted of nivolumab and ipilimumab (plus aspirin, low-dose cyclophosphamide and low-dose radiotherapy). cDNA synthesis used a TRAV/TRBV-specific primer set for both chains. TCRs were amplified for around 21 PCR cycles with a constant-region primer and V-primer adapter. TCRdb used MiXCR to reprocess the reads, holding one entry per CDR3 protein. The sample consists of some 82,000 distinct CDR3 sequences, about 20% of them appearing once. Trimming cost V 4 bases and J 1 base, with 14 bases left between them. Germline V gene sequence: CDR1 DFQATT, CDR2 SNEGSKA (reference sequence). The CDR3 runs 14 residues. This clonotype was counted between two and nine times.

The receptor was isolated from a male donor with prostate cancer. The sample in question was PBMCs, obtained before treatment. This sequence joins TRBV20-1 and TRBJ2-7, with D possibly TRBD1 on 5 matching bases. The CDR3 region is CSATERRQSYEQYF. The CDR3 nucleotides are TGCAGTGCTACCGAACGCAGACAGTCCTACGAGCAGTACTTC.